This TCR beta chain was sequenced during a study of spatial heterogeneity in lung cancer. General observations from the study: Ubiquitous expanded tumor TCRs were seen in blood more at resection than at follow-up.

This clonotype was detected ten times or more. What it binds is unknown. In TCRdb, the 5' RACE reads were re-called with MiXCR into one record per CDR3 protein. The sample lists about 23,000 distinct CDR3 sequences, about a tenth occurring once. The time point denotes: blood at routine non-recurrence follow-up after resection. The V and J ends lost 0 bases and 6 bases respectively, with 12 bases between them. CDR1 is LGHDT and CDR2 is YNNKEL in the germline V gene (reference sequence). This CDR3 is 14 amino acids long. Source: PBMCs, taken at follow-up. The source of this sequence is a male donor with early-stage non-small cell lung cancer. The chain is built from TRBV3-1 and TRBJ2-7, with D uncertain. The CDR3 sequence is CASSQERTGLEQYF. The CDR3 DNA sequence: TGTGCCAGCAGCCAAGAACGGACGGGCCTCGAGCAGTACTTC.